Presented here are 20 T cell receptor beta chains from one specimen sequenced in a study of blood T cell repertoires in COVID-19. Method: immunoSEQ multiplex PCR; TCRdb's copy keeps in-frame clones and lacks some. The sample lists fewer than 350,000 clones, around nine tenths seen once, with around a tenth in the top ten. Source material: PBMCs or T cells enriched from blood (not recorded which). All receptors derive from a woman aged 40-49 years who had recovered from COVID-19.

The chain joins TRBV4-1 to TRBJ2-6; D might be TRBD2 (5 bases). There are 16 residues in the CDR3. The V gene's germline CDR1 is MGHRA and CDR2 YSYEKL. Between the trimmed V and J ends, which lost 1 base and 4 bases, there was a span of 11 bases. This CDR3 is CASSQGRESGANVLTF. In DNA, the CDR3 is TGCGCCAGCAGCCAAGGTCGGGAATCCGGGGCCAACGTCCTGACTTTC.

This clone was recorded once. A junction end diverges from the germline sequence, so it may reflect a read error. This chain connects TRBV10-3 to TRBJ1-5; 7 bases fit TRBD1. In germline, CDR1 is ENHRY, CDR2 SYGVKD. CDR3 length: 15 amino acids. The CDR3 loop reads CAISELQGQNQPQHF. Written as DNA, the CDR3 is TGTGCCATCAGCGAGTTACAGGGGCAGAATCAGCCCCAGCATTTT.

The genes are TRBV27 and TRBJ2-7; 9 bases are a match to TRBD2. CDR1 and CDR2 from the germline V gene are MNHEY and SMNVEV (reference sequence). V was pared by 1 base and J by 2 bases, with 3 bases of the junction left unmatched. CDR3 size: 15 residues. CDR3 nucleotide sequence: TGTGCCAGCAGTTTATATAGCGGGAGCACCTACGAGCAGTACTTC. It specifies CASSLYSGSTYEQYF.

The gene calls are TRBV6-5 and TRBJ1-2; a weak D match, TRBD1 (6 bases). The CDR3 runs 15 residues. Trimming stripped 0 bases from V and 2 bases from J, with 10 bases between. Per germline, CDR1 MNHEY and CDR2 SVGAGI. CDR3 loop: CASSYSTGQNYGYTF. The CDR3 nucleotides are TGTGCCAGCAGTTACTCGACCGGACAGAACTATGGCTACACCTTC.

The chain recombines TRBV18 with TRBJ1-2; TRBD1 might be the D (5 bases). The CDR3 runs to 16 residues. CDR1 and CDR2 from the germline V gene are KGHSH and LQKENI. The ends were cut back, 0 bases at V and 2 bases at J, with 13 bases in the middle. This CDR3 reads CASSPPAPRGNYGYTF. The CDR3 DNA sequence: TGTGCCAGCTCACCACCAGCCCCTAGGGGAAACTATGGCTACACCTTC.

The V call is TRBV29-1, the J call TRBJ2-3, with TRBD1 identical over 8 bases. Germline assignment: CDR1 SQVTM and CDR2 ANQGSEA. V lost 7 bases to trimming and J lost 1 base; unmatched junction nucleotides: 4. The CDR3 length is 13 residues. Here the CDR3 DNA reads TGCAGCGCAGACAGGGGTGGCACAGATACGCAGTATTTT. Amino acids: CSADRGGTDTQYF.

The J gene is TRBJ2-1, the V gene TRBV9; D unclear. V shed 2 bases and J shed 5 bases, with 14 bases lying between them. The germline V gene has CDR1 SGDLS and CDR2 YYNGEE. The CDR3 extends over 15 amino acids. CDR3 in amino acids: CASSVVGDADNEQFF. DNA for the CDR3: TGTGCCAGCAGCGTGGTCGGAGACGCCGACAATGAGCAGTTCTTC.

This clone was picked up a small number of times. The genes are TRBV28 and TRBJ2-7; D is undetermined. CDR1 is MDHEN and CDR2 is SYDVKM in the germline V gene. With 3 bases removed from V and 3 bases from J, the gap between germline ends came to 6 bases. This CDR3 comprises 12 residues. The CDR3 DNA is TGTGCCAGCAGTTTGGCCAGCTACGAGCAGTACTTC. Translating gives CASSLASYEQYF.

The V and J genes are TRBV5-4 and TRBJ1-2, with TRBD1 as a possible D gene (6 bases). The germline CDR1 and CDR2 sequences are SGHNT and YYREEE (reference sequence). CDR3 size: 14 residues. Trimming removed 1 base at V and 3 bases at J, with 10 bases between. In DNA form, the CDR3 reads TGTGCCAGCAGCTTGACAGGGTACGACTATGGCTACACCTTC. Translating gives CASSLTGYDYGYTF.

The chain recombines TRBV3-1 (or the pseudogene TRBV3-2) with TRBJ1-2, with TRBD1 matching over 9 bases. With 2 bases clipped from V and 6 bases from J, the junction kept 1 base outside the gene matches. Germline V gives CDR1 LGHDT, CDR2 YNNKEL (reference sequence). There are 13 residues in the CDR3. The CDR3 coding sequence is TGTGCCAGCAGCCAACGGACAGGGGATGGCTACACCTTC. It encodes CASSQRTGDGYTF.

The chain combines TRBV29-1 with TRBJ2-6; D is unresolved. Per the germline V gene, CDR1 is SQVTM and CDR2 is ANQGSEA. There are 14 residues in the CDR3. Trimming shortened V by 4 bases and J by 0 bases, and 7 bases separated the two germline ends. In nucleotides, the CDR3 is TGCAGCGTTGGAGCAGGCTCTGGGGCCAACGTCCTGACTTTC. The encoded protein is CSVGAGSGANVLTF.

This clone has just one count. As DNA, the CDR3 is TGTGCCAGCAGATACCGACAGGGGACCTACAATGAGCAGTTCTTC. It specifies CASRYRQGTYNEQFF. The J gene is TRBJ2-1, the V gene TRBV11-3, with 8 bases fitting TRBD1. Germline V CDR1 and CDR2: SGHNT, YENEEA. This CDR3 comprises 15 residues. V shed 6 bases and J 2 bases; nucleotides not matched to a gene: 6.

The CDR3: CASRGQGSKNIQYF. The CDR3, as DNA: TGTGCCAGTAGAGGACAGGGTTCGAAAAACATTCAGTACTTC. The V gene is TRBV19, the J gene TRBJ2-4; 8 bases match TRBD1. This CDR3 spans 14 amino acids. V dropped 6 bases and J dropped 4; count of bases not matched to a gene: 5. Per germline, CDR1 LNHDA and CDR2 SQIVND (reference sequence).

This chain connects TRBV28 to TRBJ1-1; 9 positions agree with TRBD1. Trimming took 11 bases from V and 2 from J; bases not matched to a gene: 9. The CDR3 has 14 amino acids. Looked up from germline, CDR1 is MDHEN and CDR2 is SYDVKM. The CDR3 DNA reads as TGTGCCGTGACACAGGGGGCAGGAAACACTGAAGCTTTCTTT. Protein sequence: CAVTQGAGNTEAFF.

The J gene is TRBJ1-2, the V gene TRBV28, with D perhaps matching TRBD1 (5 bases). The CDR3 has 13 amino acids. Germline-derived CDR1 and CDR2 are MDHEN and SYDVKM. V was clipped by 6 bases and J by 4 bases, with 12 bases between them. The CDR3 here is CASRGRGGYGYTF. CDR3 nucleotides: TGTGCCAGCAGGGGAAGGGGTGGCTATGGCTACACCTTC.

The chain uses TRBV4-3 and TRBJ2-2, with D tentatively TRBD2 (6 bases). CDR3 length equals 17 residues. Germline V lookup: CDR1 LGHNA, CDR2 YSLEER. Trimming left V 0 bases short and J 0 bases short, with 11 bases between. The CDR3: CASSQDRGTSNTGELFF. The CDR3 DNA sequence: TGCGCCAGCAGCCAAGATCGGGGGACTTCGAACACCGGGGAGCTGTTTTTT.

The rearrangement uses TRBV19 and TRBJ2-4, with TRBD1 matching over 7 bases. The trim removed 1 base at V and 8 bases at J, leaving 11 bases unmatched. This CDR3 comprises 16 residues. Germline V CDR1 and CDR2: LNHDA, SQIVND (reference sequence). CDR3 amino acids: CASSIALGQAVDIQYF. The CDR3 coding sequence is TGTGCCAGTAGTATAGCGCTTGGACAGGCGGTGGACATTCAGTACTTC.

The chain uses TRBV6-6 and TRBJ2-5, with TRBD1 identical over 7 bases. Trimming removed 0 bases from V and 0 bases from J; junction bases left unmatched: 4. Looked up from germline, CDR1 is MNHNY and CDR2 is SVGAGI (reference sequence). The CDR3 spans 16 residues. This CDR3 reads CASSYSTGSYQETQYF. CDR3 nucleotides: TGTGCCAGCAGTTACTCGACAGGGTCGTACCAAGAGACCCAGTACTTC.

The rearrangement joins TRBV18 to TRBJ2-2; 8 bases agree with TRBD1. V shed 0 bases and J 4 bases; nucleotides not matched to a gene: 10. Per the germline V gene, CDR1 is KGHSH and CDR2 is LQKENI. This CDR3 is built from 18 residues. CDR3 amino acids: CASSPPKTGEKATGELFF. CDR3 sequence (DNA): TGTGCCAGCTCACCACCGAAGACAGGGGAAAAAGCCACCGGGGAGCTGTTTTTT.

The rearrangement links TRBV7-6 to TRBJ2-7; TRBD2 agrees at 7 bases. Germline trimming cut 5 bases from V and 3 bases from J; bases unmatched to any gene: 7. The CDR3 loop spans 14 amino acids. Germline lookup yields CDR1 SGHVS and CDR2 FNYEAQ. CDR3 coding DNA: TGTGCCAGCAGCCCTCCGGGACTATTCTACGAGCAGTACTTC. It specifies CASSPPGLFYEQYF.